Below, 21 T cell receptor beta chains from the same sample are listed, as sequenced in a study of blood T cells in healthy people across ages. A second roughly 7 to 12 cycle PCR used barcoded and J-beta primers. From the 5' RACE reads, TCRdb called clonotypes with MiXCR, one entry per CDR3 protein. The table includes roughly 900,000 distinct CDR3 sequences, under 35% detected once. The sample taken for sequencing was blood. The receptors were gathered from a woman older than 75 in good health.

This clonotype was detected many times. This rearrangement joins TRBV5-1 to TRBJ2-7; D is unresolved. V was cut by 0 bases and J by 3 bases, with 13 bases left in between. This CDR3 contains 15 residues. CDR1 and CDR2 from the germline V gene are SGHRS and YFSETQ. CDR3 nucleotide sequence: TGCGCCAGCAGCTTGGCCTCCACGAACGTCTACGAGCAGTACTTC. Its protein is CASSLASTNVYEQYF.

This clonotype was seen repeatedly, ten times or more. This rearrangement joins TRBV5-8 to TRBJ2-3, with 9 bases identical to TRBD2. V lost 2 bases and J lost 4; bases outside the gene matches: 8. This CDR3 spans 16 amino acids. Germline CDR1 reads SGHTS; CDR2 reads YDEGEE. CDR3 sequence: CASSFGGTSKPDTQYF. CDR3 nucleotides: TGTGCCAGCAGCTTCGGGGGGACTAGCAAGCCAGATACGCAGTATTTT.

Points on this clonotype: Given a much more abundant clone one base away, this may be a read error. This chain connects TRBV7-2 to TRBJ1-2; TRBD1 matches 12 bases. The germline CDR1 and CDR2 sequences are SGHTA and FQGNSA. CDR3 size: 16 residues. CDR3 loop: CAGSASGTGGVYGYTF. The CDR3 region has the DNA TGTGCCGGCAGCGCCTCCGGGACAGGGGGCGTCTATGGCTACACCTTC.

This clonotype has only a few counts. The chain recombines TRBV20-1 with TRBJ1-5, with 8 bases matching TRBD1. This CDR3 has 16 residues. Germline V gene lookup returns CDR1 DFQATT and CDR2 SNEGSKA (reference sequence). Trimming cost V 3 bases and J 0 bases; bases outside gene matches: 7. CDR3 loop: CSARPTGGSSNQPQHF. The CDR3 DNA follows: TGCAGTGCTAGGCCCACAGGGGGGTCTAGCAATCAGCCCCAGCATTTT.

This clonotype was picked up a small number of times. The chain employs TRBV12-3 or TRBV12-4 and TRBJ1-1; no definite D call. This CDR3 has 15 amino acids. Trimming shortened V by 6 bases and J by 8 bases, and 22 bases separated the two germline ends. In DNA, the CDR3 is TGTGCCAGCAGACCCAACCATCGGCCACGATGGGAAGCTTTCTTT. Translated: CASRPNHRPRWEAFF.

The sample holds many counts of this clonotype. The V call is TRBV20-1, the J call TRBJ2-7; 8 bases line up with TRBD2. Germline lookup yields CDR1 DFQATT and CDR2 SNEGSKA (reference sequence). The ends lost 1 base at V and 3 bases at J; junction bases unmatched: 8. The CDR3 runs to 15 residues. CDR3 region: CSARVGAGVLYEQYF. The DNA for the CDR3 is TGCAGTGCTAGAGTTGGAGCGGGGGTTCTCTACGAGCAGTACTTC.

This clonotype was seen a few times. An end of the junction differs from the germline gene, which may be a read error. The V call is TRBV12-3 or TRBV12-4, the J call TRBJ1-4; D gene uncertain. There are 14 residues in the CDR3. Written as DNA, the CDR3 is TGTGTCAGCAGCTCCCCCACAACTAATGAAAAACTGTTTTTT. This codes for CVSSSPTTNEKLFF.

Points on this clonotype: This may arise from a read error, as a much more abundant clone is one base away. The chain carries TRBV9 and TRBJ2-1; 11 positions match TRBD1. The CDR3 runs to 18 residues. Per germline, CDR1 SGDLS and CDR2 YYNGEE. The CDR3 sequence: CASSVRTGGALSNNEQFF. For the CDR3, the DNA is TGTGCCAGCAGCGTGAGGACAGGGGGCGCGCTCTCCAACAATGAGCAGTTCTTC.

A few counts support this clonotype. This clone may be a read error of a much larger clone one base away. J is TRBJ2-1 and V is TRBV6-2 or TRBV6-3; D remains unclear. Trimming removed 0 bases from V and 13 bases from J, with 16 bases in between. The germline CDR1 and CDR2 sequences are MNHEY and SVGEGT. This CDR3 region has 14 residues. The CDR3 here is CASSYSTRQETQFF. In nucleotides, the CDR3 is TGTGCCAGCAGTTACTCCACCCGTCAAGAGACCCAGTTCTTC.

The chain has TRBV28 and TRBJ2-4, with D tentatively TRBD1 (5 bases). The germline gives CDR1 MDHEN, CDR2 SYDVKM. CDR3 length: 16 residues. Trimming pared 6 bases from V and 1 base from J, leaving 16 bases between. The CDR3 DNA reads as TGTGCCAGCAGCTCGGGCCAGGGCTTCGCCAAAAACATTCAGTACTTC. Translating it yields CASSSGQGFAKNIQYF.

The J gene is TRBJ2-5, the V gene TRBV6-2 or TRBV6-3, with 7 positions matching TRBD1. Germline V gives CDR1 MNHEY, CDR2 SVGEGT. With V trimmed by 6 bases and J by 0 bases, 7 bases remained unmatched. CDR3 length: 15 residues. CDR3 bases: TGTGCCAGCAGAGCCTCAGGGGGTTACCAAGAGACCCAGTACTTC. Protein: CASRASGGYQETQYF.

This clonotype was detected only a few times. At one end the junction does not follow the germline gene, possibly because of a read error. The V gene is TRBV15, the J gene TRBJ2-5; D may be TRBD2 (6 bases). Germline lookup yields CDR1 LNHNV and CDR2 YYDKDF (reference sequence). The CDR3 is 10 residues long. The CDR3 sequence: CATLRETQYF. CDR3 in DNA: TGTGCCACCCTCCGGGAGACTCAGTACTTC.

This chain connects TRBV7-2 to TRBJ1-1, with a possible D match to TRBD1 (6 bases). With 1 base removed from V and 1 base from J, the gap between germline ends came to 13 bases. This CDR3 is 16 amino acids long. Germline CDR1 SGHTA, CDR2 FQGNSA. The CDR3 protein is CASSLGMGGRNTEAFF. CDR3 sequence (DNA): TGTGCCAGCAGCTTAGGGATGGGGGGGCGGAACACTGAAGCTTTCTTT.

In its sample, this clonotype was seen a few times. The V call is TRBV5-1, the J call TRBJ1-2; D is undetermined. V shed 0 bases and J shed 8 bases, with 14 bases lying between them. The CDR3 is 14 residues long. CDR1 and CDR2 (germline): SGHRS, YFSETQ. This chain's CDR3 is CASSLASRVGGYTF. In nucleotides, the CDR3 is TGCGCCAGCAGCTTGGCTTCGAGGGTAGGCGGCTACACCTTC.

This clonotype was counted at least ten times. This rearrangement joins TRBV2 to TRBJ2-5; D is unclear. The germline gives CDR1 SNHLY, CDR2 FYNNEI. The CDR3 consists of 14 residues. V shed 2 bases and J shed 1 base, with 8 bases lying between them. The CDR3 protein is CASSERRLQETQYF. The CDR3, as DNA: TGTGCCAGCAGTGAACGGCGCCTCCAAGAGACCCAGTACTTC.

This clonotype was found many times. The V and J genes are TRBV6-2 or TRBV6-3 and TRBJ2-5; TRBD2 agrees at 14 bases. This CDR3 spans 18 amino acids. Looked up from germline, CDR1 is MNHEY and CDR2 is SVGEGT. With V trimmed by 2 bases and J by 5 bases, 10 bases remained unmatched. This chain's CDR3 is CASSYTLGLAGGMETQYF. The CDR3 DNA is TGTGCCAGCAGTTACACCCTTGGACTAGCGGGGGGAATGGAGACCCAGTACTTC.

Many counts were recorded for this clonotype. The chain couples TRBV12-3 or TRBV12-4 to TRBJ1-4; no clear D. This CDR3 is built from 15 residues. The germline V and J ends were trimmed by 6 bases and 0 bases, with 11 bases remaining between them. The CDR3 DNA sequence: TGTGCCAGCAGCCTTAAGATACCAACTAATGAAAAACTGTTTTTT. Translated, it gives CASSLKIPTNEKLFF.

This clonotype was picked up many times. This chain joins TRBV6-2 or TRBV6-3 and TRBJ2-1, with 7 positions matching TRBD1. V was clipped by 10 bases and J by 9 bases; unmatched bases: 15. Germline CDR1 MNHEY, CDR2 SVGEGT. This CDR3 is built from 14 residues. DNA of the CDR3: TGTGCCACAGCAAGGGGGCACACAGGGACTGAGCAGTTCTTC. It is translated as CATARGHTGTEQFF.

Worth noting for this clonotype: Since a much larger clone is just one base distant, this may be a read error. The chain joins TRBV20-1 to TRBJ1-2, with 10 positions matching TRBD1. Germline assignment: CDR1 DFQATT and CDR2 SNEGSKA (reference sequence). V lost 5 bases to trimming and J lost 6 bases; unmatched junction nucleotides: 9. This CDR3 has 14 amino acids. In DNA form, the CDR3 reads TGCAGTGCTCTACCGGGACAGGGGTTCCATGGCTACACCTTC. Protein: CSALPGQGFHGYTF.

The CDR3 reads CASIESGLNTGELFF. The CDR3 nucleotides read TGTGCCAGCATCGAAAGCGGTTTGAACACCGGGGAGCTGTTTTTT. This rearrangement joins TRBV6-6 to TRBJ2-2; TRBD2 is a possible D gene (5 bases). The CDR3 totals 15 residues. CDR1 and CDR2 (germline): MNHNY, SVGAGI (reference sequence). Trimming cost V 7 bases and J 1 base, with 13 bases left between them.

This clonotype was found many times. CDR3 bases: TGCAGTGCTGGGAGGGAAGTGGAGACCCAGTACTTC. It yields the protein CSAGREVETQYF. The chain joins TRBV20-1 to TRBJ2-5, with 7 bases that match TRBD2. Per germline, CDR1 DFQATT and CDR2 SNEGSKA (reference sequence). Unmatched junction bases numbered 5, after V lost 5 bases and J lost 5 bases. There are 12 residues in the CDR3.